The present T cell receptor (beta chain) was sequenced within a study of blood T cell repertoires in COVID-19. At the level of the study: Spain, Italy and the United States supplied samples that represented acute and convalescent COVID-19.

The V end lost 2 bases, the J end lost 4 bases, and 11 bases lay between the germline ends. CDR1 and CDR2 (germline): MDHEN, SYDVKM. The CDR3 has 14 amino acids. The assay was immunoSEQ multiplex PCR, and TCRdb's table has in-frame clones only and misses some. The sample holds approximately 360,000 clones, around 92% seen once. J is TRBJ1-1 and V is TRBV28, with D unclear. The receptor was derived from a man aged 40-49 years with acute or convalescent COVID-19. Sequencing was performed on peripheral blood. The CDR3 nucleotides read TGTGCCAGCAGTTTACCCCGGGAGCCCACTGAAGCTTTCTTT. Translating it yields CASSLPREPTEAFF.